This T cell receptor (beta chain) came from a study of somatic mutations in cytotoxic T cells in rheumatoid arthritis. General study findings and limits: Exceedance of 20% of CD8+ cells by the largest CD8+ clone occurred in about an eighth of the roughly 60 patients.

Regarding this clone: What it binds is not known.

The CDR3 has 15 residues. CDR1 is SGDLS, CDR2 YYNGEE, per germline. V dropped 2 bases and J dropped 3; count of bases not matched to a gene: 4. As originally analysed: The authors compared patient CD8+ clones larger than 1% against published virus-specific TCRB sequences. Only a few of these clones matched. Clones were sequenced by immunoSEQ multiplex PCR, and TCRdb holds only the in-frame ones, with some missing. V and J calls and clone size are as listed in that table; D and trimming were resolved from the DNA. The sample records 4,000 to 5,000 clones, over 60% being singletons. The source of this sequence is an adult with rheumatoid arthritis. The sequencing input was CD8+ T cells sorted from blood. J is TRBJ1-4 and V is TRBV9; 7 nucleotides align to TRBD1. CDR3 sequence (DNA): TGTGCCAGCAGCGTTGCAGGGGGGGCTAATGAAAAACTGTTTTTT. Protein product: CASSVAGGANEKLFF.